The 9 T cell receptor beta chains listed next were all sequenced from one sample in a study of radiation and T cells in renal cell carcinoma. Indicated time point: blood 2 weeks post-SBRT. Documented treatment: 15 Gy SBRT to primary tumor, nephrectomy 4 weeks later. This table comes from immunoSEQ multiplex PCR, and its TCRdb copy is limited to in-frame clones, with some not included. Seen here are some 120,000 clones, 88% observed once, and the top ten hold over 4.5%. Sequenced material: blood, taken from a patient whose treatment included radiotherapy and nephrectomy. These receptor sequences come from a woman aged 70-85 years with renal cell carcinoma.

The chain recombines TRBV27 with TRBJ2-3; D perhaps matches TRBD2 (6 bases). CDR1 is MNHEY, CDR2 SMNVEV, per germline (reference sequence). This CDR3 comprises 14 residues. Trimming removed 8 bases from V and 1 base from J, with 13 bases in between. The chain's CDR3 is CASQLAYGTDTQYF. In DNA form, the CDR3 reads TGTGCCAGCCAACTAGCTTACGGCACAGATACGCAGTATTTT.

V gene TRBV5-6 combines with J gene TRBJ1-6; tentative D call: TRBD1 (5 bases). CDR1 is SGHDT and CDR2 is YYEEEE in the germline V gene. The CDR3 has 16 amino acids. Trimming took 4 bases from V and 14 from J, leaving 25 bases between them. The chain's CDR3 is CASSESRGRPEGALHF. The CDR3 DNA is TGTGCCAGCAGCGAGTCACGGGGCCGTCCTGAGGGAGCCCTCCACTTT.

The V call is TRBV7-9, the J call TRBJ2-3, with 11 bases matching TRBD2. This CDR3 is 15 amino acids long. J gave up 1 base and V 4 bases, and 1 base lay outside the gene matches. Germline V gene sequence: CDR1 SEHNR, CDR2 FQNEAQ (reference sequence). CDR3 sequence reads: CASSSGLAGTDTQYF. DNA for the CDR3: TGTGCCAGCAGCTCGGGACTAGCGGGCACAGATACGCAGTATTTT.

Concerning this clone itself: The sample carries other DNA sequences with the same CDR3. The genes are TRBV7-2 and TRBJ2-3; no clear D gene. Trimming cost V 2 bases and J 2 bases, with 2 bases left between them. This CDR3 has 12 amino acids. From germline, CDR1 is SGHTA and CDR2 FQGNSA. The chain's CDR3 is CASSLPTDTQYF. The DNA for the CDR3 is TGTGCCAGCAGCTTACCCACAGATACGCAGTATTTT.

Details on this clone: A read error is likely here: a far larger clone is one base away. The chain couples TRBV28 to TRBJ1-1; unclear D gene. The germline V gene encodes CDR1 MDHEN and CDR2 SYDVKM. Trimming removed 4 bases at V and 1 base at J, with 1 base between. The CDR3 is made up of 11 amino acids. The CDR3 DNA follows: TGTGCCAGCAGTTGGAACACTGAAGCTTTCTTT. Encoded protein: CASSWNTEAFF.

V usage is TRBV9 and J usage is TRBJ2-2; D may be TRBD1 (6 bases). CDR3 length equals 14 residues. Trimming left V 1 base short and J 7 bases short, with 11 bases between. Germline V gene sequence: CDR1 SGDLS, CDR2 YYNGEE. The CDR3: CASSVSRGIGELFF. CDR3 DNA sequence: TGTGCCAGCAGCGTAAGCAGGGGTATCGGGGAGCTGTTTTTT. Filled out from reference TRBV9 and TRBJ2-2, the complete variable domain reads DSGVTQTPKHLITATGQRVTLRCSPRSGDLSVYWYQQSLDQGLQFLIQYYNGEERAKGNILERFSAQQFPDLHSELNLSSLELGDSALYFCASSVSRGIGELFFGEGSRLTVL.

J is TRBJ1-5 and V is TRBV30; 7 nucleotides agree with TRBD1. Germline CDR1 GTSNPN, CDR2 SVGIG (reference sequence). This CDR3 region has 15 residues. V was clipped by 0 bases and J by 3 bases; unmatched bases: 5. The CDR3 region is CAWSVRDSHNQPQHF. In nucleotides, the CDR3 is TGTGCCTGGAGTGTACGGGACAGCCACAATCAGCCCCAGCATTTT.

V and J are TRBV10-1 and TRBJ2-7; D unresolved. The V gene's germline CDR1 is WNHNN and CDR2 SYGVQD (reference sequence). The CDR3 length is 12 residues. Trimming cost V 4 bases and J 4 bases, with 8 bases left between them. CDR3 sequence reads: CASSGGLYEQYF. DNA of the CDR3: TGCGCCAGCAGTGGAGGCTTGTACGAGCAGTACTTC.

This clone is a singleton in its sample. The gene calls are TRBV11-3 and TRBJ2-5; no clear D. The CDR3 is 13 residues long. V lost 1 base and J lost 5, with 8 bases in between. Looked up from germline, CDR1 is SGHNT and CDR2 is YENEEA. CDR3 loop: CASSLAGLETQYF. The CDR3, as DNA: TGTGCCAGCAGCTTAGCAGGTTTGGAGACCCAGTACTTC.